Listed below are T cell receptor beta chains from one sample, sequenced in a study of CD4 T cells in relation to SARS-CoV-2 and coronaviruses. Only in-frame clones appear in the TCRdb table, and some are missing; sequencing was by immunoSEQ multiplex PCR. The sample lists about 36,000 clones, around four fifths occurring once. Antigen specificity for these receptors is unknown. The material sequenced was memory CD4+ T cells from PBMCs, cultured in vitro. Source of these receptors: an adult with COVID-19. Both conserved end residues are part of each CDR3. A D gene is named only where the DNA matches it firmly. Clone size is not always given. Where it is, it says once, few, many or a class for expanded clones.

CDR3aa	CDR3nt	j_gene	abundance	d_gene	v_gene
CASSLWGNTGELFF	TGTGCCAGCAGTTTATGGGGGAACACCGGGGAGCTGTTTTTT	TRBJ2-2	.	.	TRBV28
CASSIIEGGMAFF	TGTGCCAGTAGTATAATTGAAGGAGGCATGGCTTTCTTT	TRBJ1-1	.	.	TRBV19
CASSVGGQGGQNIQYF	TGTGCCAGCAGCGTTGGCGGACAGGGAGGGCAAAACATTCAGTACTTC	TRBJ2-4	.	.	TRBV5-4
CASLSRGEQFF	TGTGCCAGTTTATCTCGGGGGGAGCAGTTCTTC	TRBJ2-1	.	.	TRBV19
CASSLVAQKTDTQYF	TGTGCCAGCAGCTTAGTCGCACAGAAGACAGATACGCAGTATTTT	TRBJ2-3	.	.	TRBV7-6
CASSHPGGFNEKLFF	TGCGCCAGCAGCCACCCCGGGGGCTTTAATGAAAAACTGTTTTTT	TRBJ1-4	few	.	TRBV4-1
CASSQGRDRNQPQHF	TGTGCCAGCAGCCAGGGCCGGGACCGCAATCAGCCCCAGCATTTT	TRBJ1-5	.	.	TRBV3-1/TRBV3-2
CASRARGDTEAFF	TGTGCCAGCAGGGCCAGGGGTGACACTGAAGCTTTCTTT	TRBJ1-1	.	.	TRBV12-3/TRBV12-4
CASSPGDTGNTIYF	TGTGCCAGCTCACCGGGGGACACCGGAAACACCATATATTTT	TRBJ1-3	few	.	TRBV18
CASSLFAGTGNEKLFF	TGTGCCAGCAGCTTGTTTGCTGGGACAGGTAATGAAAAACTGTTTTTT	TRBJ1-4	once	TRBD1	TRBV5-5
CASSLKGFYYEQYF	TGTGCCAGCAGTTTAAAGGGTTTCTACTACGAGCAGTACTTC	TRBJ2-7	once	.	TRBV27
CASSTPGLAGGLGSYNEQFF	TGTGCCAGCAGTACTCCGGGACTAGCGGGAGGGCTTGGCTCCTACAATGAGCAGTTCTTC	TRBJ2-1	.	TRBD2	TRBV28
CASSQEYGPQHF	TGCGCCAGCAGCCAAGAATACGGGCCCCAGCATTTT	TRBJ1-5	.	.	TRBV4-1
CASSQQAVIDTQYF	TGTGCCAGCAGTCAACAGGCAGTCATCGATACGCAGTATTTT	TRBJ2-3	.	.	TRBV27
CASSLNFGGTGELFF	TGTGCCAGCAGCTTAAATTTCGGGGGCACCGGGGAGCTGTTTTTT	TRBJ2-2	.	.	TRBV7-3
CASSETAGGGELFF	TGCGCCAGCAGTGAGACGGCGGGTGGCGGGGAGCTGTTTTTT	TRBJ2-2	once	.	TRBV10-1
CASSDHGTSRYEQYF	TGTGCCAGCAGTGACCATGGGACTAGCCGCTACGAGCAGTACTTC	TRBJ2-7	few	TRBD2	TRBV2
CASSLAAGRGADTQYF	TGTGCCAGCAGCTTGGCTGCCGGGAGAGGGGCAGATACGCAGTATTTT	TRBJ2-3	once	.	TRBV5-6
CASSLAGDLNEQFF	TGTGCCAGCAGTTTAGCGGGAGACCTCAATGAGCAGTTCTTC	TRBJ2-1	.	TRBD2	TRBV28
CASSKKVSSFKKLFF	TGTGCCAGCAGCAAAAAAGTCTCTAGCTTCAAGAAACTGTTTTTT	TRBJ1-4	few	.	TRBV21-1
CASSRLAGGPGGSYEQYF	TGTGCCAGTAGCAGACTAGCGGGAGGGCCAGGTGGCTCCTACGAGCAGTACTTC	TRBJ2-7	.	TRBD2	TRBV19
CASSEARAEAFF	TGTGCCAGCAGCGAGGCCAGGGCTGAAGCTTTCTTT	TRBJ1-1	.	.	TRBV6-5
CASSLGAYNEQFF	TGTGCCAGCAGCTTGGGGGCCTACAATGAGCAGTTCTTC	TRBJ2-1	.	.	TRBV7-9
CASSPQLTPGETQYF	TGTGCCAGCAGCCCCCAGTTGACACCGGGGGAGACCCAGTACTTC	TRBJ2-5	few	.	TRBV7-6
CASRTIAGGTGEQYF	TGTGCCAGCAGGACTATAGCGGGAGGTACGGGCGAGCAGTACTTC	TRBJ2-7	.	TRBD2	TRBV27
CASSLVDTQYF	TGTGCCAGCAGCTTAGTAGATACGCAGTATTTT	TRBJ2-3	.	.	TRBV7-9
CASTPWAGTGLNTGELFF	TGTGCCAGTACCCCATGGGCCGGGACAGGATTGAACACCGGGGAGCTGTTTTTT	TRBJ2-2	.	TRBD1	TRBV19
CASIQGDTGELFF	TGTGCCAGCATACAGGGAGACACCGGGGAGCTGTTTTTT	TRBJ2-2	.	.	TRBV6-5
CASGGENTGELFF	TGTGCCAGTGGGGGGGAAAACACCGGGGAGCTGTTTTTT	TRBJ2-2	.	TRBD2	TRBV19
CAISLAGGPWEQYF	TGTGCCATCAGCTTAGCGGGAGGGCCGTGGGAGCAGTACTTC	TRBJ2-7	.	TRBD2	TRBV10-3
CASTRRGLSSGNTIYF	TGTGCCAGCACCAGGAGGGGGTTAAGCTCTGGAAACACCATATATTTT	TRBJ1-3	.	.	TRBV5-6
CASSKSGYEQYF	TGTGCCAGCAGTAAATCCGGCTACGAGCAGTACTTC	TRBJ2-7	.	.	TRBV6-5
CASSATTSGRYNEQFF	TGTGCCAGCAGCGCAACTACTAGCGGGAGATACAATGAGCAGTTCTTC	TRBJ2-1	.	TRBD2	TRBV11-2
CASSLRGRTGELFF	TGTGCCAGCAGCTTAAGGGGAAGGACCGGGGAGCTGTTTTTT	TRBJ2-2	.	.	TRBV7-2
CASSLLDVGETQYF	TGTGCCAGCTCACTCCTAGATGTGGGAGAGACCCAGTACTTC	TRBJ2-5	few	.	TRBV18
CASSLSASNQPQHF	TGTGCCAGCAGCTTATCAGCTAGCAATCAGCCCCAGCATTTT	TRBJ1-5	few	.	TRBV7-9
CASSDPSVPMNTEAFF	TGCGCCAGCAGTGATCCCAGCGTCCCCATGAACACTGAAGCTTTCTTT	TRBJ1-1	once	.	TRBV10-2
CASSPSSGNTIYF	TGTGCCAGCAGCCCCTCCTCTGGAAACACCATATATTTT	TRBJ1-3	.	.	TRBV14
CASSIPSGSAVREKLFF	TGTGCCAGTAGTATACCCTCCGGGAGCGCCGTGCGTGAAAAACTGTTTTTT	TRBJ1-4	.	.	TRBV19
CASRHLRRGTGTGELFF	TGTGCCAGCAGACATTTACGTAGGGGAACCGGCACCGGGGAGCTGTTTTTT	TRBJ2-2	few	.	TRBV7-9
CASSRGQGTILNYGYTF	TGTGCCAGCAGCCGAGGACAGGGGACTATCCTTAACTATGGCTACACCTTC	TRBJ1-2	.	TRBD1	TRBV5-6
CASSYSQTGFSYEQYF	TGTGCCAGCAGTTACTCGCAGACAGGATTCTCCTACGAGCAGTACTTC	TRBJ2-7	once	.	TRBV6-6